These 22 T cell receptor beta chains were sequenced from one sample in a study of control samples from healthy donors and cancer patients. Repertoires were generated with immunoSEQ multiplex PCR, while TCRdb's copy carries only in-frame clones and drops some. The sample consists of some 200,000 clones, about 94% of them appearing once. The sequenced material came from blood. The receptor source for this set is a man in his fifties in good health.

V gene TRBV7-9 combines with J gene TRBJ1-1, with D unclear. This CDR3 is built from 13 residues. Trimming pared 5 bases from V and 6 bases from J, leaving 13 bases between. Germline loops: CDR1 SEHNR, CDR2 FQNEAQ (reference sequence). The CDR3 sequence is CASSRVTISEAFF. CDR3 sequence (DNA): TGTGCCAGCAGCCGGGTTACAATATCTGAAGCTTTCTTT.

The CDR3 protein is CASSQTGMNTEAFF. For the CDR3, the DNA is TGTGCCAGCTCGCAGACAGGTATGAACACTGAAGCTTTCTTT. The chain combines TRBV18 with TRBJ1-1; tentatively, D is TRBD1 (6 bases). V was cut by 6 bases and J by 0 bases, with 11 bases left in between. Germline V gives CDR1 KGHSH, CDR2 LQKENI. The CDR3 is made up of 14 amino acids.

In the case of this clone: The same CDR3 arises from other DNA sequences in this sample as well. The chain couples TRBV2 to TRBJ2-5, with D uncertain. The V gene's germline CDR1 is SNHLY and CDR2 FYNNEI. The V gene lost 4 bases and the J gene lost 1 base, with 1 base spanning the gap. The CDR3 totals 11 residues. The CDR3 coding sequence is TGTGCCAGCAGTGCCCAAGAGACCCAGTACTTC. This gives the protein CASSAQETQYF.

The V gene is TRBV5-4, the J gene TRBJ1-2; D not resolved. CDR3 size: 14 residues. CDR1 and CDR2 (germline): SGHNT, YYREEE (reference sequence). The V end was cut by 4 bases, the J end by 3 bases, with 13 bases between. CDR3 residues: CASSPRAADYGYTF. CDR3 in DNA: TGTGCCAGCAGCCCCCGGGCAGCCGACTATGGCTACACCTTC.

This clone has a handful of counts. The rearrangement links TRBV6-2 or TRBV6-3 to TRBJ1-2; D perhaps matches TRBD1 (5 bases). Germline V gives CDR1 MNHEY, CDR2 SVGEGT. Between the trimmed V and J ends, which lost 2 bases and 8 bases, there was a span of 15 bases. This CDR3 region has 14 residues. CDR3 loop: CASSYEGRSRGYTF. The CDR3 region has the DNA TGTGCCAGCAGTTACGAGGGACGCTCGCGGGGCTACACCTTC.

This chain joins TRBV28 and TRBJ2-4; 8 positions agree with TRBD1. CDR3 length: 16 amino acids. CDR1 is MDHEN and CDR2 is SYDVKM in the germline V gene. Unmatched junction bases numbered 7, after V lost 5 bases and J lost 1 base. The CDR3 protein is CASSLPGQAAKNIQYF. CDR3 coding DNA: TGTGCCAGCAGTCTGCCGGGACAGGCGGCCAAAAACATTCAGTACTTC.

V usage is TRBV4-3 and J usage is TRBJ2-1; TRBD2 aligns across 9 bases. The J segment lost 4 bases and the V segment lost 0 bases, leaving 10 bases of the junction unmatched. The length of the CDR3 is 18 residues. Per germline, CDR1 LGHNA and CDR2 YSLEER. CDR3 DNA sequence: TGCGCCAGCAGCCAAGATTTGGGCGGGGGGGCCAGGTACAATGAGCAGTTCTTC. Translation: CASSQDLGGGARYNEQFF.

The chain recombines TRBV28 with TRBJ2-6, with D tentatively TRBD2 (7 bases). V lost 6 bases and J lost 4, with 10 bases in between. The CDR3 runs to 14 residues. Germline CDR1 and CDR2: MDHEN and SYDVKM. This CDR3 is CASSGGLGANVLTF. The CDR3 DNA sequence: TGTGCCAGCAGCGGGGGGCTGGGGGCCAACGTCCTGACTTTC. Full variable domain (missing parts from reference TRBV28 and TRBJ2-6): DVKVTQSSRYLVKRTGEKVFLECVQDMDHENMFWYRQDPGLGLRLIYFSYDVKMKEKGDIPEGYSVSREKKERFSLILESASTNQTSMYLCASSGGLGANVLTFGAGSRLTVL.

This clone has just a few counts. The rearrangement joins TRBV18 to TRBJ1-4; D gene unclear. Germline-derived CDR1 and CDR2 are KGHSH and LQKENI. With 3 bases removed from V and 2 bases from J, the gap between germline ends came to 7 bases. This CDR3 is 14 amino acids long. Written as DNA, the CDR3 is TGTGCCAGCTCACCCGCCGGCACTAATGAAAAACTGTTTTTT. This encodes CASSPAGTNEKLFF.

Here the CDR3 DNA reads TGTGCCAGTAGTTACAGACAGGGGGCAAAGTACGAGCAGTACTTC. Its protein product is CASSYRQGAKYEQYF. The gene calls are TRBV19 and TRBJ2-7; 10 nucleotides align to TRBD1. With V trimmed by 5 bases and J by 4 bases, 8 bases remained unmatched. From germline, CDR1 is LNHDA and CDR2 SQIVND (reference sequence). The CDR3 runs 15 residues.

The chain carries TRBV7-6 and TRBJ2-5; D is perhaps TRBD1 (5 bases). Trimming cost V 2 bases and J 5 bases, with 15 bases left between them. The germline gives CDR1 SGHVS, CDR2 FNYEAQ. The CDR3 covers 15 residues. CDR3 DNA sequence: TGTGCCAGCAGCTTAAAAGCAAGGGGCCCGGAGACCCAGTACTTC. Protein: CASSLKARGPETQYF.

The rearrangement uses TRBV18 and TRBJ2-1; D tentatively fits TRBD1 or TRBD2 (5 bases each). Trimming stripped 6 bases from V and 6 bases from J, with 15 bases between. The CDR3 length is 14 residues. Germline V lookup: CDR1 KGHSH, CDR2 LQKENI. CDR3 residues: CASSRLGGPNEQFF. The CDR3 DNA follows: TGTGCCAGCTCCCGGCTTGGGGGACCCAATGAGCAGTTCTTC.

The V call is TRBV28, the J call TRBJ2-6, with D hard to call. CDR1 and CDR2 (germline): MDHEN, SYDVKM. The CDR3 loop spans 13 amino acids. V dropped 6 bases and J dropped 2 bases, with 5 bases sitting between them. CDR3 sequence: CASRNTGANVLTF. The CDR3 region has the DNA TGTGCCAGCAGGAATACTGGGGCCAACGTCCTGACTTTC.

This chain joins TRBV5-6 and TRBJ1-5; D may be TRBD1 (5 bases). The V and J ends lost 1 base and 0 bases respectively, with 8 bases between them. CDR3 length: 15 residues. Germline values: CDR1 SGHDT, CDR2 YYEEEE. CDR3 protein: CASSLLGVSNQPQHF. The CDR3 DNA reads TGTGCCAGCAGCTTGTTGGGGGTTAGCAATCAGCCCCAGCATTTT.

V usage is TRBV29-1 and J usage is TRBJ2-1; 7 nucleotides line up with TRBD1. Unmatched junction bases numbered 17, after V lost 6 bases and J lost 3 bases. Germline CDR1 reads SQVTM; CDR2 reads ANQGSEA. The CDR3 has 17 amino acids. CDR3 amino acids: CSVWGTANHRDYNEQFF. The CDR3 DNA follows: TGCAGCGTATGGGGGACAGCCAACCACCGAGACTACAATGAGCAGTTCTTC.

The V gene is TRBV5-4, the J gene TRBJ2-2, with D perhaps matching TRBD1 (7 bases). Germline CDR1 reads SGHNT; CDR2 reads YYREEE (reference sequence). V lost 2 bases and J lost 4, with 15 bases in between. This CDR3 contains 16 residues. The CDR3 is CASSLRQGGSTGELFF. The DNA of the CDR3 is TGTGCCAGCAGCTTAAGACAGGGAGGAAGCACCGGGGAGCTGTTTTTT.

The gene calls are TRBV5-4 and TRBJ2-5, with D perhaps assigned TRBD1 or TRBD2 (5 bases each). Deletions cut 6 bases from V and 5 bases from J, with 14 bases between. The CDR3 is made up of 13 amino acids. CDR1 is SGHNT, CDR2 YYREEE, per germline (reference sequence). This CDR3 reads CASKPPGQETQYF. The DNA of the CDR3 is TGTGCCAGCAAACCCCCGGGGCAGGAGACCCAGTACTTC.

This sequence joins TRBV3-1 (or the pseudogene TRBV3-2) and TRBJ2-3; TRBD1 matches at 8 bases. Per germline, CDR1 LGHDT and CDR2 YNNKEL (reference sequence). CDR3 length equals 15 residues. V dropped 0 bases and J dropped 8; count of bases not matched to a gene: 7. The CDR3 bases are TGTGCCAGCAGCCAAGATCCCGGACAGGGTGGTACGCAGTATTTT. Translating gives CASSQDPGQGGTQYF.

This rearrangement joins TRBV18 to TRBJ2-5, with 10 bases aligning to TRBD1. Germline values: CDR1 KGHSH, CDR2 LQKENI. With 3 bases clipped from V and 3 bases from J, the junction kept 10 bases outside the gene matches. The CDR3 totals 17 residues. This CDR3 is CASSPFSGTGVKETQYF. The CDR3 bases are TGTGCCAGCTCACCCTTTTCTGGGACAGGGGTGAAAGAGACCCAGTACTTC.

The DNA of the CDR3 is TGTGCCAGCGGATCCAGGTCGAGGGACTATGGCTACACCTTC. It yields the protein CASGSRSRDYGYTF. V is TRBV28 and J is TRBJ1-2, with D unclear. Germline values: CDR1 MDHEN, CDR2 SYDVKM. This CDR3 is 14 amino acids long. V was cut by 8 bases and J by 3 bases, with 16 bases left in between.

The J gene is TRBJ1-3, the V gene TRBV5-5, with unresolved D. The germline V and J ends were trimmed by 0 bases and 6 bases, with 10 bases remaining between them. This CDR3 is built from 14 residues. The germline V gene has CDR1 SGHKS and CDR2 YYEKEE (reference sequence). The CDR3 coding sequence is TGTGCCAGCAGCTTGGCACCCGGGGAAAACACCATATATTTT. Translated: CASSLAPGENTIYF.

This clone has only a few counts. The CDR3 spells CASSSRPGTDTQYF. The CDR3, as DNA: TGTGCCAGCAGCTCGAGACCTGGGACAGATACGCAGTATTTT. The chain has TRBV5-4 and TRBJ2-3; no clear D. CDR1 is SGHNT, CDR2 YYREEE, per germline (reference sequence). Trimming took off 3 bases at V and 3 bases at J, with 11 bases between the two ends. The CDR3 totals 14 residues.